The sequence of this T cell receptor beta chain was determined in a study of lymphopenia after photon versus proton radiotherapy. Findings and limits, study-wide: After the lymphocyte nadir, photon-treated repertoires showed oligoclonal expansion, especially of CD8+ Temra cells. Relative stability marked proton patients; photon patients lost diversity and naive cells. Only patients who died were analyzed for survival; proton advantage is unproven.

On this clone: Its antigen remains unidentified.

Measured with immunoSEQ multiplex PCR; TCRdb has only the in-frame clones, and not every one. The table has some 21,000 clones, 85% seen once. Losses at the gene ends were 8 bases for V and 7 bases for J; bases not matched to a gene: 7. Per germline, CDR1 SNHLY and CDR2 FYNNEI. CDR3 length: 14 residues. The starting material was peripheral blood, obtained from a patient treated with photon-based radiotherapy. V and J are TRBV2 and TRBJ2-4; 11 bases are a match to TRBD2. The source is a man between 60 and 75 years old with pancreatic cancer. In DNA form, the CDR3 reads TGTGCCAGCTACCGACTAGCGGGGAACAACATTCAGTACTTC. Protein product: CASYRLAGNNIQYF.